These T cell receptor beta chains were read from a single sample in a study of shared clonotypes between healthy human individuals. Clones were sequenced by immunoSEQ multiplex PCR, and TCRdb holds only the in-frame ones, with some missing. The table includes roughly 2.2 million clones, 85% to 95% detected once. Sequencing used naive CD4+ T cells from PBMCs. All receptors come from a young man in good health. Some clones in this sample may be carry-over from other donors' samples. Each CDR3 is given with its conserved first and last residue. A D gene is named only where the DNA matches it firmly. The listing skips clone size in some rows; elsewhere it reads once, few, many or a size class.

CDR3 protein	CDR3 DNA	V gene	clone size	J gene	D gene
CASSQGVEGAGRQETQYF	TGTGCCAGCAGCCAAGGAGTGGAAGGAGCGGGAAGGCAAGAGACCCAGTACTTC	TRBV14	.	TRBJ2-5	TRBD2
CASSLSAGEQFF	TGTGCCAGCAGTTTGTCGGCGGGTGAGCAGTTCTTC	TRBV27	.	TRBJ2-1	.
CASSPGTFDTDTQYF	TGTGCCAGCAGCCCCGGGACTTTCGACACAGATACGCAGTATTTT	TRBV4-2	.	TRBJ2-3	.
CAWSRGNSGANVLTF	TGTGCCTGGAGTAGGGGAAACTCTGGGGCCAACGTCCTGACTTTC	TRBV30	.	TRBJ2-6	.
CASTKNTGRGEQYF	TGCGCCAGCACCAAGAACACAGGGCGGGGCGAGCAGTACTTC	TRBV4-1	.	TRBJ2-7	.
CASSSPDRDRKFF	TGTGCCAGCAGCTCGCCAGACAGGGACAGGAAGTTCTTC	TRBV7-3	.	TRBJ2-1	TRBD1
CAGWDRGLRNEQFF	TGCGCCGGATGGGACAGGGGGCTGCGCAATGAGCAGTTCTTC	TRBV10-2	.	TRBJ2-1	TRBD1
CASSRGGTADYEQYF	TGTGCCAGCAGCCGGGGCGGGACAGCCGACTACGAGCAGTACTTC	TRBV7-2	.	TRBJ2-7	.
CASTKDSSDGYTF	TGTGCCAGCACCAAAGACAGTAGTGATGGCTACACCTTC	TRBV5-6	.	TRBJ1-2	.
CASSEAPTYTQYF	TGTGCCAGCAGTGAAGCGCCTACCTATACGCAGTATTTT	TRBV6-1	.	TRBJ2-3	.
CASSRNQFRETQYF	TGTGCCAGCAGCCGTAATCAATTTAGGGAGACCCAGTACTTC	TRBV27	once	TRBJ2-5	.
CASSPGQGRDKNIQYF	TGCGCCAGCAGCCCGGGACAGGGAAGGGACAAAAACATTCAGTACTTC	TRBV4-1	.	TRBJ2-4	TRBD1
CASSLQIGTYHNEQFF	TGTGCCAGCAGCTTACAAATTGGGACATATCACAATGAGCAGTTCTTC	TRBV5-8	once	TRBJ2-1	.
CASSLGGRTEAFF	TGTGCCAGCAGCTTAGGGGGGCGCACTGAAGCTTTCTTT	TRBV7-3	.	TRBJ1-1	.
CASSTFTGGSGNTIYF	TGTGCCAGTAGTACCTTCACAGGGGGATCTGGAAACACCATATATTTT	TRBV19	.	TRBJ1-3	TRBD1
CASSVAVSSSYNEQFF	TGTGCCAGCAGCGTAGCGGTGTCAAGCTCCTACAATGAGCAGTTCTTC	TRBV9	.	TRBJ2-1	.
CAWGLGQGGEKLFF	TGTGCCTGGGGTCTCGGACAGGGAGGTGAAAAACTGTTTTTT	TRBV30	.	TRBJ1-4	TRBD1
CASSYQTGGPGELFF	TGTGCCAGCAGTTACCAAACAGGAGGACCCGGGGAGCTGTTTTTT	TRBV6-5	.	TRBJ2-2	.
CASSLASRARGEMAYEQFF	TGCGCCAGCAGCTTGGCCAGCCGGGCCAGGGGGGAAATGGCCTATGAGCAGTTCTTC	TRBV5-1	.	TRBJ2-1	.
CASRPQGTNEKLFF	TGTGCCAGCAGACCACAGGGAACTAATGAAAAACTGTTTTTT	TRBV28	.	TRBJ1-4	.
CASSWGQGDGYTF	TGTGCCAGCAGTTGGGGACAGGGGGACGGCTACACCTTC	TRBV28	.	TRBJ1-2	TRBD1
CASSVVTARGYTF	TGTGCCAGCAGCGTAGTCACGGCGAGGGGCTACACCTTC	TRBV9	.	TRBJ1-2	.
CASSHREIGTNVLTF	TGTGCCAGCAGTCACAGGGAAATTGGGACCAACGTCCTGACTTTC	TRBV9	.	TRBJ2-6	.
CASTPKDGLDEQFF	TGCGCCAGCACCCCTAAGGACGGTTTAGATGAGCAGTTCTTC	TRBV5-1	.	TRBJ2-1	.
CASSSGQGNGYTF	TGTGCCAGCAGCTCGGGACAGGGGAATGGCTACACCTTC	TRBV9	.	TRBJ1-2	TRBD1
CASSPSAGTEAFF	TGTGCCAGCAGCCCCAGCGCTGGGACTGAAGCTTTCTTT	TRBV9	.	TRBJ1-1	.
CATSRVASGSYSYEQYF	TGTGCCACCAGCAGAGTGGCTAGCGGGAGCTACTCCTACGAGCAGTACTTC	TRBV15	.	TRBJ2-7	TRBD2
CASSSHGKSSYEQYF	TGTGCCAGCAGTTCCCATGGTAAGAGCTCCTACGAGCAGTACTTC	TRBV28	.	TRBJ2-7	.
CASSFGFPDSYGYTF	TGTGCCAGCAGCTTTGGCTTCCCAGATTCCTATGGCTACACCTTC	TRBV7-2	.	TRBJ1-2	.
CASSRMGLEETQYF	TGTGCCAGCAGCAGAATGGGACTAGAAGAGACCCAGTACTTC	TRBV7-3	.	TRBJ2-5	TRBD2
CASSQSNPGQGHEQYF	TGCGCCAGCAGTCAATCAAACCCGGGACAGGGCCACGAGCAGTACTTC	TRBV23-1	once	TRBJ2-7	TRBD1
CASSDSWGTGVGYTF	TGTGCCAGCAGTGACTCGTGGGGGACAGGGGTTGGCTACACCTTC	TRBV6-4	.	TRBJ1-2	TRBD1
CASSEGVPQHF	TGTGCCAGCAGTGAAGGGGTCCCCCAGCATTTT	TRBV2	.	TRBJ1-5	.
CASSPGSPGEKLFF	TGTGCCAGCTCACCCGGAAGTCCTGGTGAAAAACTGTTTTTT	TRBV18	.	TRBJ1-4	.
CASSQVDSGNTIYF	TGCGCCAGCAGCCAAGTGGACTCTGGAAACACCATATATTTT	TRBV4-3	once	TRBJ1-3	.
CASRPTGSPQPNEQFF	TGCGCCAGCAGACCCACCGGGTCGCCCCAACCTAATGAGCAGTTCTTC	TRBV5-1	.	TRBJ2-1	.
CASSQDPQGPLTYEQYF	TGTGCCAGCAGCCAAGATCCCCAAGGGCCCCTCACCTACGAGCAGTACTTC	TRBV4-2	.	TRBJ2-7	.